This T cell receptor (beta chain) was found in a study of T cells in Graves' hyperthyroidism and ophthalmopathy. Clinical symptoms, serum thyroxine, TRAb, thyroid ultrasound and orbital computed tomography informed diagnoses. The TCR beta CDR3 regions underwent amplification using RNA transcripts as the source. HTBI primers drove first-round RT-PCR of the TCR CDR3. TCRdb passed the multiplex PCR reads through MiXCR, listing each CDR3 protein once. The table includes hundreds of thousands of distinct CDR3 sequences, roughly 13% detected once. This TCR derives from a woman in her 30s with Graves' hyperthyroidism that later progressed to Graves' ophthalmopathy. Sequencing was performed on blood.

Here the CDR3 DNA reads TGTGCCAGCAGCGACCCCGGGACTTTGTTCAGCTCCTACAATGAGCAGTTCTTC. Residues: CASSDPGTLFSSYNEQFF. This chain uses TRBV12-3 or TRBV12-4 with TRBJ2-1, with a possible D match to TRBD2 (6 bases). The CDR3 sequence is 18 residues long. The ends were cut back, 6 bases at V and 0 bases at J, with 21 bases in the middle.